This T cell receptor beta chain appears in the sequencing data of a study of PD-1 blockade in classical Hodgkin lymphoma. As to this clone: Its antigen is not identified.

Documented time point: cycle 4 day 1 (C4D1), after five to seven weeks of nivolumab. Every single patient, without exception, relapsed after autologous stem cell transplantation, and brentuximab vedotin exposure varied. Starting with thawed PBMCs, CD4+ T cells were purified by magnetic negative selection. Best responses were complete response, partial response or progressive disease. Libraries were prepared by immunoSEQ multiplex PCR; TCRdb keeps only in-frame clonotypes and omits some of them. The sample consists of around 25,000 clones, more than 80% of them appearing once. Regarding the study as a whole: Differences between repertoires have undefined causes, possibly disease activity or prior therapy. Those achieving complete response showed baseline diversity like newly diagnosed patients. By C4D1, CD4+ diversity increased significantly, especially in complete responders.

The source is a human donor with classical Hodgkin lymphoma. The material was CD4+ T cells from blood, obtained before the fourth cycle of nivolumab.

This CDR3 is CASSLSGSGNTIYF. For the CDR3, the DNA is TGTGCCAGCAGCTTGTCGGGTTCTGGAAACACCATATATTTT. The chain carries TRBV7-2 and TRBJ1-3; D unresolved. With 3 bases removed from V and 1 base from J, the gap between germline ends came to 7 bases. This CDR3 has 14 amino acids. Germline V gives CDR1 SGHTA, CDR2 FQGNSA.